This TCR beta chain was sequenced during a study of shared T cell receptors in the human thymus. The table came from immunoSEQ multiplex PCR; TCRdb's copy has only in-frame clones and leaves some out. The sample carries about 710,000 clones, about 89% recorded once. Germline assignment: CDR1 SEHNR and CDR2 FQNEAQ (reference sequence). CDR3 length: 18 amino acids. V shed 3 bases and J 2 bases; nucleotides not matched to a gene: 15. This sample was shared with a second study, whose subject was human thymus T cells. That paper notes: Donation was from healthy Finnish infants who were having corrective surgery that addressed congenital heart defects. Unrelated individuals reportedly shared highly overlapping thymic TCR repertoires.

The genes are TRBV7-9 and TRBJ2-7; 8 bases line up with TRBD1. The specimen sequenced was thymocytes. The TCR originated in a boy under two years old with a congenital heart defect. The CDR3 sequence: CASSFSGQGIKIPYEQYF. In nucleotides, the CDR3 is TGTGCCAGCAGCTTTTCCGGACAGGGAATTAAGATCCCCTACGAGCAGTACTTC.